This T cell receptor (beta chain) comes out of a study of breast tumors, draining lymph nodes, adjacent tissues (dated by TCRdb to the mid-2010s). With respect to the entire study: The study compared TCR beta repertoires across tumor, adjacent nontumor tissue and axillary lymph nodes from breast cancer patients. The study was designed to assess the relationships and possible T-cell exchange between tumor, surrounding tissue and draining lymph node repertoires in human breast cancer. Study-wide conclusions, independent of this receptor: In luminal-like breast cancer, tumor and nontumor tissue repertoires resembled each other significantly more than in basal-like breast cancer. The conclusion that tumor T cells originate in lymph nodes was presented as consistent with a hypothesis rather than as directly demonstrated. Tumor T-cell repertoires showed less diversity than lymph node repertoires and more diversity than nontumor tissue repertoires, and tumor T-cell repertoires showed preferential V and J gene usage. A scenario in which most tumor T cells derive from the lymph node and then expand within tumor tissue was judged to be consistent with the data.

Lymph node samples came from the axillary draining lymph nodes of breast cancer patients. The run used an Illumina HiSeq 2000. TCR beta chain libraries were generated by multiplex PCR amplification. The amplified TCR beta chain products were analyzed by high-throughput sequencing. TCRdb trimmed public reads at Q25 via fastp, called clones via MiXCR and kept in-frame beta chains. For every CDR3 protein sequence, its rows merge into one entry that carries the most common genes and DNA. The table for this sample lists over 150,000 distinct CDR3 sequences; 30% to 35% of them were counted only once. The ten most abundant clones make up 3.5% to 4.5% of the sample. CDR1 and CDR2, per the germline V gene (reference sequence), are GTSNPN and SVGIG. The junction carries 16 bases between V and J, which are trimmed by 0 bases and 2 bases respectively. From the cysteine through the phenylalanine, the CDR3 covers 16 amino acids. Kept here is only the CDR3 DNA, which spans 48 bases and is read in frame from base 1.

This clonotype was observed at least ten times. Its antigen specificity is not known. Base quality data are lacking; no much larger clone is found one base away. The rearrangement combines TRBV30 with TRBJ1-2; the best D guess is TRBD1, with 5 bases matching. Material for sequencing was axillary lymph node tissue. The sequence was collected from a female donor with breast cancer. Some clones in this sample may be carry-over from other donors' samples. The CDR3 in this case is CAWSVPPTVRNYGYTF. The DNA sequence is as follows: TGTGCCTGGAGTGTACCCCCGACAGTAAGAAACTATGGCTACACCTTC.